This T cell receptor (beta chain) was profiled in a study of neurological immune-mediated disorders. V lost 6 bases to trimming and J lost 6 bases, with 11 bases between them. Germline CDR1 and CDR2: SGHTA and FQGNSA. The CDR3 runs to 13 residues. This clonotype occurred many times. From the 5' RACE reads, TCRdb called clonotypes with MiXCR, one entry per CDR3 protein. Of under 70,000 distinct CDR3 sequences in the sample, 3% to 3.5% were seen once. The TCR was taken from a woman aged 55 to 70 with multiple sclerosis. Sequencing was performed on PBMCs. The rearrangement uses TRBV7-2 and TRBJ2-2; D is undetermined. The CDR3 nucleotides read TGTGCCAGCAGGTCAAACAGCGCCGGGGAGCTGTTTTTT. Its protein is CASRSNSAGELFF.